This TCR beta chain stems from a study of yellow fever vaccine responses in identical twins. TCRdb processed the RT-PCR reads anew with MiXCR; each CDR3 protein has one entry. Of approximately 32,000 distinct CDR3 sequences in the sample, 45% to 65% were seen once. Here the sequenced sample was T cells from blood (PBMCs), unsorted or a sorted subset (not recorded which), taken before or after yellow fever vaccination (not recorded which). The TCR comes from a woman aged 18 to 35 who received the yellow fever vaccine.

The CDR3 DNA reads as TGTGCCAGCAGCTCCTGGGACAGCGATTCCAAAAACATTCAGTACTTC. Its protein product is CASSSWDSDSKNIQYF. V is TRBV11-1 and J is TRBJ2-4, with 7 bases aligning to TRBD1. CDR1 and CDR2 (germline): SGHAT, FQDESV (reference sequence). V was clipped by 4 bases and J by 2 bases; unmatched bases: 8. The CDR3 is 16 amino acids.